These 28 T cell receptor beta chains originate from one sample sequenced in a study of human T cells and chemical hapten exposure. TCRdb re-derived calls from the RACE reads in MiXCR, one entry per CDR3 protein. This sample has 300,000 to 450,000 distinct CDR3 sequences, with less than 6.5% found just once. Specified time point: pre-sensitization, week 0. The treatment here: therapeutic diphenylcyclopropenone sensitization with weekly scalp DPC. This material consisted of whole blood, taken in connection with sensitization to the hapten diphenylcyclopropenone (DPC). The receptor set was obtained from a woman aged 50 to 60 with alopecia areata. Some clones in this sample may be carry-over from other donors' samples.

This clonotype has at least ten counts. The chain uses TRBV9 and TRBJ2-1; the match to TRBD1 covers 9 bases. Germline assignment: CDR1 SGDLS and CDR2 YYNGEE. V was clipped by 0 bases and J by 1 base; unmatched bases: 2. The CDR3 runs to 16 residues. The DNA of the CDR3 is TGTGCCAGCAGCGTAGATGGGACAGGGTCCTACAATGAGCAGTTCTTC. Its protein product is CASSVDGTGSYNEQFF.

This clonotype was picked up a small number of times. The chain is built from TRBV5-1 and TRBJ1-6; 7 positions agree with TRBD1. Germline CDR1 SGHRS, CDR2 YFSETQ. After removal of 4 bases from V and 7 bases from J, the junction contained 11 bases not matched to a gene. The CDR3 covers 16 residues. The CDR3 loop is CASSPYPGQPNSPLHF. DNA for the CDR3: TGCGCCAGCAGCCCCTACCCGGGACAGCCGAATTCACCCCTCCACTTT.

The table lists this clonotype with a few counts. The chain links TRBV12-3 or TRBV12-4 to TRBJ2-7; D possibly matches TRBD1 or TRBD2 (5 bases each). This CDR3 comprises 14 residues. The ends were cut back, 5 bases at V and 3 bases at J, with 14 bases in the middle. The CDR3 is CASSPTRDDYEQYF. The CDR3, as DNA: TGTGCCAGCAGTCCAACCCGGGACGACTACGAGCAGTACTTC.

This clonotype appeared many times. J is TRBJ1-1 and V is TRBV4-3; no clear D. The CDR3 has 14 amino acids. Germline CDR1 reads LGHNA; CDR2 reads YSLEER. Trimming stripped 0 bases from V and 3 bases from J, with 8 bases between. CDR3 nucleotide sequence: TGCGCCAGCAGCCAAGATACAGCATACACTGAAGCTTTCTTT. Translating gives CASSQDTAYTEAFF.

The chain carries TRBV24-1 and TRBJ2-5; the D gene is possibly TRBD2 (6 bases). The V end was cut by 3 bases, the J end by 4 bases, with 11 bases between. Germline assignment: CDR1 KGHDR and CDR2 SFDVKD. This CDR3 is built from 14 residues. CDR3 amino acids: CATSDRGNGETQYF. The CDR3 DNA reads TGTGCCACCAGTGATCGGGGGAACGGAGAGACCCAGTACTTC.

This clonotype was counted ten times or more. This chain uses TRBV6-2 or TRBV6-3 with TRBJ2-1; D unclear. The V end was cut by 4 bases, the J end by 0 bases, with 4 bases between. The V gene's germline CDR1 is MNHEY and CDR2 SVGEGT. The CDR3 runs to 13 residues. As DNA, the CDR3 is TGTGCCAGCAGTTCGGTCTCCTACAATGAGCAGTTCTTC. Its translation is CASSSVSYNEQFF.

This clonotype was picked up many times. The chain employs TRBV12-3 or TRBV12-4 and TRBJ2-3, with 7 bases identical to TRBD2. V dropped 7 bases and J dropped 0; count of bases not matched to a gene: 10. This CDR3 comprises 16 residues. The CDR3 reads CASTGAGTPSTDTQYF. CDR3 coding DNA: TGTGCCAGCACGGGAGCGGGAACCCCTAGCACAGATACGCAGTATTTT.

The table lists this clonotype with many counts. V gene TRBV20-1 combines with J gene TRBJ2-1; perhaps TRBD2 as D (6 bases). This CDR3 spans 13 amino acids. V was clipped by 4 bases and J by 9 bases, with 16 bases between them. CDR1 is DFQATT, CDR2 SNEGSKA, per germline (reference sequence). The CDR3 DNA sequence: TGCAGTGCTAAGTCGGCTAGCGAGGTTGAGCAGTTCTTC. This codes for CSAKSASEVEQFF.

Many counts were recorded for this clonotype. The chain combines TRBV18 with TRBJ2-7, with no clear D. The length of the CDR3 is 16 residues. V was clipped by 3 bases and J by 4 bases, with 19 bases between them. Per germline, CDR1 KGHSH and CDR2 LQKENI. The CDR3: CASSPIQPNNYYEQYF. As DNA, the CDR3 is TGTGCCAGCTCACCGATCCAGCCCAACAACTATTACGAGCAGTACTTC.

In this sample, this clonotype turned up many times. This chain links TRBV5-1 with TRBJ2-5; weak D call: TRBD1 (5 bases). Trimming pared 4 bases from V and 2 bases from J, leaving 15 bases between. The CDR3 covers 15 residues. CDR1 is SGHRS and CDR2 is YFSETQ in the germline V gene. This chain's CDR3 is CASSRDRAPQETQYF. The CDR3 nucleotides are TGCGCCAGCAGCCGTGACAGAGCCCCACAAGAGACCCAGTACTTC.

This clonotype was seen ten or more times. The V and J genes are TRBV6-2 or TRBV6-3 and TRBJ1-5; weak D call: TRBD1 (6 bases). The V and J ends lost 6 bases and 2 bases respectively, with 14 bases between them. In germline, CDR1 is MNHEY, CDR2 SVGEGT. The CDR3 consists of 15 residues. The DNA of the CDR3 is TGTGCCAGCAGCCCCAGGGGTTCGGGCAATCAGCCCCAGCATTTT. This codes for CASSPRGSGNQPQHF.

This clonotype was observed many times. The V call is TRBV28, the J call TRBJ2-7, with 8 bases lining up with TRBD1. Germline V gene sequence: CDR1 MDHEN, CDR2 SYDVKM. The CDR3 runs to 14 residues. With 3 bases clipped from V and 7 bases from J, the junction kept 8 bases outside the gene matches. CDR3 in amino acids: CASSLDRAPGEQYF. The DNA for the CDR3 is TGTGCCAGCAGTTTGGACAGGGCCCCCGGAGAGCAGTACTTC.

There are a few counts of this clonotype. The CDR3 loop is CASSLAEIYGYTF. CDR3 sequence (DNA): TGTGCCAGCAGCTTGGCAGAGATCTATGGCTACACCTTC. This chain connects TRBV5-4 to TRBJ1-2; D unresolved. Germline CDR1 and CDR2: SGHNT and YYREEE (reference sequence). There are 13 residues in the CDR3. The V gene lost 0 bases and the J gene lost 4 bases, with 7 bases spanning the gap.

The table lists this clonotype with a few counts. This chain joins TRBV13 and TRBJ2-3; 7 positions match TRBD2. CDR1 and CDR2 from the germline V gene are PRHDT and FYEKMQ (reference sequence). The V and J ends lost 0 bases and 3 bases, in that order; junction bases with no gene match: 6. This CDR3 region has 16 residues. CDR3 in amino acids: CASSLGPSGFTDTQYF. The CDR3 DNA reads as TGTGCCAGCAGCTTAGGTCCTAGCGGATTTACAGATACGCAGTATTTT. The full variable domain, rest sourced from reference TRBV13 and TRBJ2-3, is AAGVIQSPRHLIKEKRETATLKCYPIPRHDTVYWYQQGPGQDPQFLISFYEKMQSDKGSIPDRFSAQQFSDYHSELNMSSLELGDSALYFCASSLGPSGFTDTQYFGPGTRLTVL.

This clonotype showed up many times. The chain has TRBV28 and TRBJ2-7, with 9 bases that match TRBD1. Unmatched junction bases numbered 3, after V lost 0 bases and J lost 3 bases. Germline CDR1 is MDHEN and CDR2 is SYDVKM. The CDR3 has 15 residues. The CDR3 sequence is CASSLWGTGNYEQYF. CDR3 in DNA: TGTGCCAGCAGTTTATGGGGGACAGGGAACTACGAGCAGTACTTC. The whole variable domain, filled in from reference TRBV28 and TRBJ2-7, reads DVKVTQSSRYLVKRTGEKVFLECVQDMDHENMFWYRQDPGLGLRLIYFSYDVKMKEKGDIPEGYSVSREKKERFSLILESASTNQTSMYLCASSLWGTGNYEQYFGPGTRLTVT.

This clonotype was observed at least ten times. V is TRBV6-1 and J is TRBJ1-4; possibly TRBD1 for D (6 bases). Germline values: CDR1 MNHNS, CDR2 SASEGT. Trimming took 0 bases from V and 7 from J, leaving 12 bases between them. The CDR3 has 15 amino acids. CDR3 coding DNA: TGTGCCAGCAGTGAAGCGCCCGGCAGGGGTGAAAAACTGTTTTTT. It translates to CASSEAPGRGEKLFF.

This rearrangement joins TRBV2 to TRBJ2-2; possibly TRBD1 for D (6 bases). The germline V and J ends were trimmed by 5 bases and 3 bases, with 19 bases remaining between them. Germline CDR1 reads SNHLY; CDR2 reads FYNNEI. CDR3 length equals 17 residues. The CDR3 protein is CASSHNWGEGDTGELFF. The CDR3 DNA reads as TGTGCCAGCAGTCATAACTGGGGCGAGGGGGACACCGGGGAGCTGTTTTTT.

A note on this clonotype: A much larger clone sits a single nucleotide away, making a read error possible. V gene TRBV6-5 combines with J gene TRBJ1-4, with TRBD1 as a possible D gene (5 bases). The CDR3 runs 17 residues. Germline V gene data show CDR1 as MNHEY and CDR2 as SVGAGI. The CDR3 bases are TGTGCCAGCAGTTACCAACCCGGGACTCTGGGTAATGAAAAACTGGTTTTT. Residues: CASSYQPGTLGNEKLVF.

This clonotype came up many times. This chain connects TRBV29-1 to TRBJ2-7; D call uncertain. The germline gives CDR1 SQVTM, CDR2 ANQGSEA. The CDR3 sequence is 14 residues long. The ends were cut back, 0 bases at V and 3 bases at J, with 12 bases in the middle. CDR3 in DNA: TGCAGCGTTGAAGAACCGGGTAAGGTCTACGAGCAGTACTTC. Protein: CSVEEPGKVYEQYF.

The sample holds a few counts of this clonotype. The chain recombines TRBV7-9 with TRBJ2-1; TRBD2 aligns across 14 bases. The trim removed 8 bases at V and 9 bases at J, leaving 9 bases unmatched. Germline CDR1 is SEHNR and CDR2 is FQNEAQ (reference sequence). The CDR3 consists of 15 residues. Here the CDR3 reads CASASGTSGSVEQFF. The CDR3 DNA sequence: TGTGCCAGCGCTTCCGGGACTAGCGGGAGTGTTGAGCAGTTCTTC.

This clonotype has at least ten counts. The chain employs TRBV11-2 and TRBJ2-1, with D maybe TRBD1 (5 bases). The CDR3 consists of 15 residues. Germline V CDR1 and CDR2: SGHAT, FQNNGV. V was trimmed by 5 bases and J by 4 bases, leaving 15 bases between them. The CDR3 sequence is CASSAAIGQYNEQFF. The CDR3 coding sequence is TGTGCCAGCAGCGCGGCGATCGGACAATACAATGAGCAGTTCTTC.

This clonotype was seen at least ten times. The chain links TRBV2 to TRBJ2-7; 7 nucleotides match TRBD2. With 8 bases clipped from V and 1 base from J, the junction kept 11 bases outside the gene matches. Per germline, CDR1 SNHLY and CDR2 FYNNEI. This CDR3 has 15 residues. CDR3 loop: CASRGGSLGSYEQYF. The CDR3, as DNA: TGTGCCAGCCGCGGCGGGAGTCTGGGGTCCTACGAGCAGTACTTC. Based on the CDR3 plus reference TRBV2 and TRBJ2-7, the full variable domain is EPEVTQTPSHQVTQMGQEVILRCVPISNHLYFYWYRQILGQKVEFLVSFYNNEISEKSEIFDDQFSVERPDGSNFTLKIRSTKLEDSAMYFCASRGGSLGSYEQYFGPGTRLTVT.

This clonotype was observed at least ten times. The chain couples TRBV7-2 to TRBJ2-1; weak D call: TRBD2 (7 bases). Trimming took off 4 bases at V and 6 bases at J, with 10 bases between the two ends. Germline assignment: CDR1 SGHTA and CDR2 FQGNSA. This CDR3 comprises 13 residues. The CDR3 spells CASSSRGGNEQFF. The CDR3 DNA sequence: TGTGCCAGCAGCTCTAGGGGGGGCAATGAGCAGTTCTTC.

The chain recombines TRBV5-1 with TRBJ1-5; no clear D gene. This CDR3 is 13 amino acids long. The germline V gene encodes CDR1 SGHRS and CDR2 YFSETQ. V lost 1 base to trimming and J lost 7 bases, with 9 bases between them. The CDR3, as DNA: TGCGCCAGCAGCTTGTGGGGTAGCCAGCCCCAGCATTTT. Translated: CASSLWGSQPQHF.

This chain uses TRBV21-1 with TRBJ2-5. TRBV21-1 is shown as a pseudogene. This CDR3 has 15 amino acids. In DNA, the CDR3 is TGTGCCAGCAGCAAAGATTGGCCACGTCAAGAGACCCAGTACTTC. Translating gives CASSKDWPRQETQYF.

This clonotype was observed at least ten times. J is TRBJ2-5 and V is TRBV18, with D maybe TRBD1 (5 bases). The V gene lost 8 bases and the J gene lost 5 bases, with 12 bases spanning the gap. Germline values: CDR1 KGHSH, CDR2 LQKENI. The CDR3 runs to 12 residues. The chain's CDR3 is CASSPQGETQYF. DNA for the CDR3: TGTGCCAGCAGTCCCCAGGGTGAGACCCAGTACTTC.

The V call is TRBV6-5, the J call TRBJ2-7; D remains ambiguous. Germline CDR1 and CDR2: MNHEY and SVGAGI. The length of the CDR3 is 13 residues. The ends were cut back, 2 bases at V and 2 bases at J, with 7 bases in the middle. The chain's CDR3 is CASSYPNTYEQYF. The CDR3, as DNA: TGTGCCAGCAGTTACCCAAATACCTACGAGCAGTACTTC.

This clonotype appeared many times. This chain uses TRBV7-6 with TRBJ1-5; D unclear. Trimming stripped 5 bases from V and 6 bases from J, with 8 bases between. Germline V gene sequence: CDR1 SGHVS, CDR2 FNYEAQ. The CDR3 is 12 residues long. CDR3 protein: CASSPWFQPQHF. As DNA, the CDR3 is TGTGCCAGCAGCCCCTGGTTTCAGCCCCAGCATTTT.